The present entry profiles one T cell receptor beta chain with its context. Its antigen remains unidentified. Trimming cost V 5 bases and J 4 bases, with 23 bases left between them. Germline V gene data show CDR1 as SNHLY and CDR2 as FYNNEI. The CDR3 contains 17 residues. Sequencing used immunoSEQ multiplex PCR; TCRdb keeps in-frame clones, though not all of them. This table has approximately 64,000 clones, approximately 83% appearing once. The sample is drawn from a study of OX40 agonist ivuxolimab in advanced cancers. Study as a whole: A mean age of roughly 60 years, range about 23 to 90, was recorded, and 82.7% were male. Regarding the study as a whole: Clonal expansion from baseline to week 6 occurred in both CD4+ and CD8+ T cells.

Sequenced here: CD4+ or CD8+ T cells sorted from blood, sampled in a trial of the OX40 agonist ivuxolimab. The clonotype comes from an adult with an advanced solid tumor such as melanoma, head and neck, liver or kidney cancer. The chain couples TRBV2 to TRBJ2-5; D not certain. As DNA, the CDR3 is TGTGCCAGCAGTACGCGTAGGGTTACGGTCCGTTCAGAGACCCAGTACTTC. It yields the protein CASSTRRVTVRSETQYF. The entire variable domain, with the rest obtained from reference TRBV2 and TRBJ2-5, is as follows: EPEVTQTPSHQVTQMGQEVILRCVPISNHLYFYWYRQILGQKVEFLVSFYNNEISEKSEIFDDQFSVERPDGSNFTLKIRSTKLEDSAMYFCASSTRRVTVRSETQYFGPGTRLLVL.